The sequence of this TCR beta chain was determined in a study of blood T cells in healthy people across ages. Losses at the gene ends were 1 base for V and 8 bases for J; bases not matched to a gene: 11. Looked up from germline, CDR1 is SGHRS and CDR2 is YFSETQ. The CDR3 sequence is 16 residues long. Through a sample-barcoded 5' primer and a J-beta primer mix, a second PCR was run for 7 to 11 cycles. TCRdb re-derived calls from the 5' RACE reads in MiXCR, one entry per CDR3 protein. The table has hundreds of thousands of distinct CDR3 sequences, around 41% seen once. The origin of this receptor is a man of 80 years or more in good health. Sequencing input: blood. The chain couples TRBV5-1 to TRBJ2-1; 8 bases match TRBD2. The CDR3 here is CASSLKRDTGGDEQFF. Here the CDR3 DNA reads TGCGCCAGCAGCTTGAAACGCGACACGGGGGGGGATGAGCAGTTCTTC.